This is a list of T cell receptor beta chains from one sample in a study of T cell repertoires in cytomegalovirus infection. TCRdb reanalysed the reads using MiXCR and keeps one entry per CDR3 protein. The sample has 200,000 to 300,000 distinct CDR3 sequences; around an eighth are singletons. Sequenced: PBMCs. The receptors were gathered from a human donor in good health (CMV status not recorded). Some clones in this sample may be carry-over from other donors' samples. Each CDR3 is given with its conserved first and last residue. The D gene is left open where the match is weak. The size entry is marked missing in some rows and otherwise reads once, few, many or a size class.

TRBD1,13,TRBV28,many,TRBJ2-7,CASSRDRGAQQYF,TGTGCCAGCAGTCGAGACAGGGGCGCACAGCAGTACTTC
.,15,TRBV7-8,.,TRBJ2-1,CASSLEGGDYNEQFF,TGTGCCAGCAGCTTAGAGGGCGGGGACTACAATGAGCAGTTCTTC
TRBD1,14,TRBV7-6,.,TRBJ1-4,CASSYRGEHEKLFF,TGTGCCAGCAGCTACAGGGGGGAGCATGAAAAACTGTTTTTT
.,14,TRBV6-1,many,TRBJ1-2,CASSPNQGSGGYTF,TGTGCCAGCAGTCCAAATCAGGGAAGTGGGGGCTACACCTTC
.,13,TRBV20-1,.,TRBJ1-2,CSAGDRASGGYTF,TGCAGTGCTGGGGACCGAGCCTCCGGTGGCTACACCTTC
.,15,TRBV12-3/TRBV12-4,.,TRBJ2-1,CASSLRAWQYNEQFF,TGTGCCAGCAGTCTTCGGGCTTGGCAGTACAATGAGCAGTTCTTC
TRBD1,15,TRBV11-3,many,TRBJ1-5,CASSLDGTGDQPQHF,TGTGCCAGCAGCTTAGATGGGACAGGGGATCAGCCCCAGCATTTT
.,15,TRBV7-9,many,TRBJ2-7,CASSSWVQNLYEQYF,TGTGCCAGCAGCTCATGGGTTCAGAATTTGTACGAGCAGTACTTC
TRBD2,15,TRBV7-7,many,TRBJ2-5,CASTPLRGRQETQYF,TGTGCCAGCACTCCCCTTCGCGGGAGACAAGAGACCCAGTACTTC
TRBD1,14,TRBV15,.,TRBJ1-1,CATSGTGGGTEAFF,TGTGCCACCAGCGGGACAGGGGGAGGGACTGAAGCTTTCTTT
TRBD1,13,TRBV12-5,many,TRBJ2-5,CASGLGDRTPSSF,TGTGCTAGTGGTTTGGGGGACAGAACGCCCTCGTCCTTC
TRBD2,16,TRBV19,few,TRBJ2-3,CASSIAAGADADTQYF,TGTGCCAGTAGTATAGCTGCGGGAGCTGATGCAGATACGCAGTATTTT
TRBD1,13,TRBV28,few,TRBJ2-4,CASSRQGKNIQYF,TGTGCCAGCAGCCGACAGGGCAAAAACATTCAGTACTTC
.,14,TRBV7-2,many,TRBJ2-2,CASSLGGARGELFF,TGTGCCAGCAGCTTGGGGGGGGCTCGTGGGGAGCTGTTTTTT
.,12,TRBV20-1,.,TRBJ2-5,CSASALQETQYF,TGCAGTGCTAGCGCCTTGCAAGAGACCCAGTACTTC
.,15,TRBV15,.,TRBJ1-6,CATSSAGVGNSPLHF,TGTGCCACCAGCAGTGCGGGCGTGGGCAATTCACCCCTCCACTTT
.,16,TRBV6-2/TRBV6-3,few,TRBJ2-5,CASTLLFRVSQETQYF,TGTGCCAGCACCTTACTGTTCAGGGTTAGCCAAGAGACCCAGTACTTC
TRBD2,14,TRBV28,many,TRBJ2-7,CASSPSGTTYEQYF,TGTGCCAGCAGCCCGAGCGGGACCACCTACGAGCAGTACTTC
TRBD1,14,TRBV28,few,TRBJ1-1,CASSETGGYTEAFF,TGTGCCAGCAGTGAAACAGGGGGGTACACTGAAGCTTTCTTT
TRBD1,15,TRBV7-2,few,TRBJ1-1,CASTELGQGASEAFF,TGTGCCAGCACCGAACTGGGACAGGGGGCCTCTGAAGCTTTCTTT
.,17,TRBV7-3,.,TRBJ2-3,CASSRLGGQGAADTQYF,TGTGCCAGCAGCCGATTGGGGGGGCAGGGGGCTGCAGATACGCAGTATTTT
TRBD2,15,TRBV5-1,many,TRBJ2-7,CASSLELGGADEQYF,TGCGCCAGCAGCTTGGAGTTGGGAGGGGCCGACGAGCAGTACTTC
TRBD2,15,TRBV7-3,.,TRBJ2-1,CASSLERGGLGEQFF,TGTGCCAGCAGCTTAGAGCGGGGGGGCCTTGGTGAGCAGTTCTTC
.,12,TRBV5-5,few,TRBJ1-1,CASSPRSTEAFF,TGTGCCAGCAGCCCCCGAAGCACTGAAGCTTTCTTT
.,16,TRBV7-2,many,TRBJ1-3,CASSLDGGISGNTIYF,TGTGCCAGCAGCTTAGATGGGGGCATCTCTGGAAACACCATATATTTT
.,12,TRBV19,many,TRBJ1-5,CASSGSNQPQHF,TGTGCCAGTAGCGGTAGCAATCAGCCCCAGCATTTT
.,13,TRBV10-3,once,TRBJ2-1,CATQGTANNEQFF,TGTGCCACCCAGGGGACCGCTAACAATGAGCAGTTCTTC
.,12,TRBV20-1,few,TRBJ2-7,CSARQLSYEQYF,TGCAGTGCAAGACAGCTATCCTACGAGCAGTACTTC
.,14,TRBV29-1,few,TRBJ2-2,CSAGKEVNTGELFF,TGCAGCGCCGGAAAGGAGGTGAACACCGGGGAGCTGTTTTTT
TRBD2,16,TRBV7-2,many,TRBJ2-3,CASSRPTSGGGDTQYF,TGTGCCAGCAGCCGCCCAACCAGCGGGGGGGGAGATACGCAGTATTTT
.,16,TRBV7-2,many,TRBJ1-2,CASTIGGGVGNYGYTF,TGTGCCAGCACCATAGGGGGGGGCGTTGGGAACTATGGCTACACCTTC
.,16,TRBV7-2,few,TRBJ2-5,CASSLAGSGAQETQYF,TGTGCCAGCAGCTTAGCGGGGAGCGGAGCCCAAGAGACCCAGTACTTC
TRBD1,15,TRBV3-1,.,TRBJ1-1,CASSPQQGGPAEAFF,TGTGCCAGCAGCCCCCAACAGGGGGGCCCCGCTGAAGCTTTCTTT
TRBD1,17,TRBV20-1,.,TRBJ2-3,CSASAWPDRVSTDTQYF,TGCAGTGCTAGCGCCTGGCCGGACAGGGTCAGCACAGATACGCAGTATTTT
TRBD2,19,TRBV28,.,TRBJ2-5,CASSLYPPRLAEFQETQYF,TGTGCCAGCAGTTTATACCCCCCCCGACTAGCGGAGTTCCAAGAGACCCAGTACTTC
.,13,TRBV7-8,many,TRBJ2-6,CASRIAGANVLTF,TGTGCCAGCCGTATTGCAGGGGCCAACGTCCTGACTTTC
.,15,TRBV25-1,few,TRBJ1-4,CASRPDRTPDEKLFF,TGTGCCAGCAGACCCGACAGGACTCCAGATGAAAAACTGTTTTTT
TRBD1,15,TRBV12-3/TRBV12-4,.,TRBJ1-5,CASSPKGQGDQPQHF,TGTGCCAGCAGCCCAAAGGGACAGGGTGATCAGCCCCAGCATTTT
TRBD2,14,TRBV6-6,.,TRBJ2-7,CASKLAGVIYEQYF,TGTGCCAGCAAACTAGCGGGGGTAATCTACGAGCAGTACTTC
.,15,TRBV6-2/TRBV6-3,.,TRBJ2-2,CASSYEGPYTGELFF,TGTGCCAGCAGTTACGAGGGGCCGTACACCGGGGAGCTGTTTTTT
.,15,TRBV9,few,TRBJ2-1,CASSVDPGGYNEQFF,TGTGCCAGCAGCGTAGACCCGGGCGGCTACAATGAGCAGTTCTTC
TRBD1,17,TRBV6-2/TRBV6-3,.,TRBJ2-7,CASSYPAGTVTSYEQYF,TGTGCCAGCAGTTACCCAGCCGGGACAGTGACCTCCTACGAGCAGTACTTC
.,11,TRBV20-1,few,TRBJ1-3,CSARTGNTIYF,TGCAGTGCTAGAACTGGAAACACCATATATTTT
.,13,TRBV6-6,.,TRBJ2-4,CASSVEAKNIQYF,TGTGCCAGCAGTGTGGAGGCCAAAAACATTCAGTACTTC
TRBD1,14,TRBV4-3,many,TRBJ1-1,CASSLNRGNTEAFF,TGCGCCAGCAGTCTAAACAGGGGAAACACTGAAGCTTTCTTT
.,13,TRBV29-1,many,TRBJ1-2,CSVLGQGTNGYTF,TGCAGCGTTTTGGGGCAGGGGACGAATGGCTACACCTTC
TRBD2,17,TRBV20-1,many,TRBJ2-1,CSASGLAGRSSYNEQFF,TGCAGTGCTTCCGGACTAGCGGGACGCAGCTCCTACAATGAGCAGTTCTTC
.,12,TRBV29-1,few,TRBJ1-2,CSTWTANYGYTF,TGCAGCACCTGGACAGCTAACTATGGCTACACCTTC